The clone carrying this T cell receptor (beta chain) showed up just a few times. Its antigen is currently unknown. Trimming removed 0 bases at V and 0 bases at J, with 7 bases between. Per the germline V gene, CDR1 is LGHNA and CDR2 is YNFKEQ. This CDR3 has 15 amino acids. This record comes from a study of T cell repertoires in cytomegalovirus infection. TCRdb re-called the reads with MiXCR, one entry per CDR3 protein. The table includes 450,000 to 650,000 distinct CDR3 sequences, around 40% detected once. Source: cultured PBMCs, taken from culture after CMV antigen stimulation. V gene TRBV4-2 combines with J gene TRBJ2-3; no clear D gene. The origin of this receptor is a human donor in good health (CMV status not recorded). Some clones in this sample may be carry-over from other donors' samples. Written as DNA, the CDR3 is TGTGCCAGCAGCCAAGATCGGGTTAGCACAGATACGCAGTATTTT. This gives the protein CASSQDRVSTDTQYF.